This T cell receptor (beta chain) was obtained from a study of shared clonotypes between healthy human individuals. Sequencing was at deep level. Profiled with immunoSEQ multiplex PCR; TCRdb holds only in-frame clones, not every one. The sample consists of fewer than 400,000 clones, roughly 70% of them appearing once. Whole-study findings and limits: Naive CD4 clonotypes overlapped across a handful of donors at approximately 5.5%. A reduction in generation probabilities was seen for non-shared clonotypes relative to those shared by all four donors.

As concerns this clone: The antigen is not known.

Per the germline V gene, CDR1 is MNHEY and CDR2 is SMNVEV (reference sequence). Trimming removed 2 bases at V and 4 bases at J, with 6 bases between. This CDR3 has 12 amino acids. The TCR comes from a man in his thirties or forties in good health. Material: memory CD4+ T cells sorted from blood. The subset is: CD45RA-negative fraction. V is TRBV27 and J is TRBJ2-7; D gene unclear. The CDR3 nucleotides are TGTGCCAGCAGTTTAGTGGGTTACGAGCAGTACTTC. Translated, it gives CASSLVGYEQYF.